The entry that follows covers one T cell receptor beta chain sequence. What it recognizes is unknown. This specimen comes from a study of PD-1 blockade in classical Hodgkin lymphoma. Method: immunoSEQ multiplex PCR; TCRdb's copy keeps in-frame clones and lacks some. This table holds more than 70,000 clones, about nine tenths found once. This CDR3 has 14 residues. Trimming pared 1 base from V and 5 bases from J, leaving 11 bases between. CDR1 SEHNR and CDR2 FQNEAQ come from the germline V gene (reference sequence). Every patient had relapsed following autologous stem cell transplantation, and cohorts differed in brentuximab vedotin exposure. Study results and limitations: Nivolumab starters within 1 year of ASCT were excluded. Baseline TCR diversity was reportedly lower in newly diagnosed patients than in healthy donors. It was reported as lower still in relapsed/refractory patients. The drivers behind the repertoire differences, possibly disease activity or prior therapy, remain undefined.

The receptor comes from a human donor with classical Hodgkin lymphoma. The V and J genes are TRBV7-9 and TRBJ2-5; D uncertain. The material was peripheral blood mononuclear cells (PBMCs), obtained before the second cycle of nivolumab. CDR3 sequence reads: CASSLVRVGETQYF. In nucleotides, the CDR3 is TGTGCCAGCAGCTTAGTCCGGGTCGGGGAGACCCAGTACTTC. The complete variable domain, with remaining parts taken from reference TRBV7-9 and TRBJ2-5, reads DTGVSQNPRHKITKRGQNVTFRCDPISEHNRLYWYRQTLGQGPEFLTYFQNEAQLEKSRLLSDRFSAERPKGSFSTLEIQRTEQGDSAMYLCASSLVRVGETQYFGPGTRLLVL.